These 8 T cell receptor beta chains share one sample of origin, sequenced in a study of blood T cell repertoires in COVID-19. Measured with immunoSEQ multiplex PCR; TCRdb has only the in-frame clones, and not every one. The table shows around 150,000 clones, with approximately 80% occurring only once. Material: PBMCs or T cells enriched from blood (not recorded which). The receptor set was obtained from a man in his forties or fifties who had recovered from COVID-19.

The CDR3 region is CASSQTRRGRVDGYTF. The CDR3 nucleotides are TGTGCCAGCAGTCAGACCCGAAGGGGCAGGGTGGATGGCTACACCTTC. V is TRBV27 and J is TRBJ1-2; maybe TRBD1 (5 bases). Trimming left V 5 bases short and J 6 bases short, with 22 bases between. CDR1 is MNHEY and CDR2 is SMNVEV in the germline V gene (reference sequence). CDR3 size: 16 residues.

This clone was seen once. The chain uses TRBV19 and TRBJ1-1, with 8 bases lining up with TRBD1. Losses at the gene ends were 6 bases for V and 1 base for J; bases not matched to a gene: 4. CDR3 size: 14 residues. Germline CDR1 reads LNHDA; CDR2 reads SQIVND (reference sequence). CDR3 loop: CASRLTGANTEAFF. In DNA form, the CDR3 reads TGTGCCAGTAGACTGACAGGGGCGAACACTGAAGCTTTCTTT. Full variable domain (missing parts from reference TRBV19 and TRBJ1-1): DGGITQSPKYLFRKEGQNVTLSCEQNLNHDAMYWYRQDPGQGLRLIYYSQIVNDFQKGDIAEGYSVSREKKESFPLTVTSAQKNPTAFYLCASRLTGANTEAFFGQGTRLTVV.

The chain recombines TRBV21-1 with TRBJ2-3; the table's D call, TRBD2, has no DNA check behind it. TRBV21-1 has pseudogene status. This CDR3 contains 17 residues. The CDR3: CASSKDGLAGRTDTQYF. In DNA form, the CDR3 reads TGTGCCAGCAGCAAAGACGGACTAGCGGGCCGCACAGATACGCAGTATTTT.

V and J are TRBV19 and TRBJ2-7; possible D gene TRBD1, 6 bases. The CDR3 has 13 amino acids. CDR1 is LNHDA and CDR2 is SQIVND in the germline V gene (reference sequence). The germline V and J ends were trimmed by 7 bases and 1 base, with 11 bases remaining between them. CDR3 loop: CASTPTGSYEQYF. Written as DNA, the CDR3 is TGTGCCAGTACCCCGACAGGATCCTACGAGCAGTACTTC.

CDR3 loop: CASSTTGMYEQYF. The DNA for the CDR3 is TGTGCCAGCAGTACGACAGGGATGTACGAGCAGTACTTC. The V and J genes are TRBV27 and TRBJ2-7; 7 bases align to TRBD1. Germline V CDR1 and CDR2: MNHEY, SMNVEV (reference sequence). The V gene end was trimmed by 5 bases and the J gene end by 4 bases; junction bases not matched to a gene: 5. The CDR3 contains 13 residues.

The chain uses TRBV5-1 and TRBJ1-1; 9 bases align to TRBD1. Germline V gene sequence: CDR1 SGHRS, CDR2 YFSETQ. This CDR3 has 15 amino acids. With 4 bases clipped from V and 3 bases from J, the junction kept 7 bases outside the gene matches. As DNA, the CDR3 is TGCGCCAGCAGCCCAGGGACAGGGTGGGACACTGAAGCTTTCTTT. This codes for CASSPGTGWDTEAFF.

CDR3 region: CASSLRLAGVETQYF. CDR3 bases: TGTGCCAGCAGCCTAAGACTAGCGGGAGTTGAGACCCAGTACTTC. The rearrangement links TRBV5-4 to TRBJ2-5, with 12 bases matching TRBD2. The CDR3 runs 15 residues. With 4 bases clipped from V and 5 bases from J, the junction kept 6 bases outside the gene matches. Looked up from germline, CDR1 is SGHNT and CDR2 is YYREEE (reference sequence).

In its sample, this clone was seen a few times. This chain uses TRBV30 with TRBJ1-4; 10 bases align to TRBD1. Trimming cost V 4 bases and J 6 bases; bases outside gene matches: 5. Looked up from germline, CDR1 is GTSNPN and CDR2 is SVGIG (reference sequence). This CDR3 region has 14 residues. CDR3 sequence (DNA): TGTGCCTGGATGACCGGGACAGGGGATGAAAAACTGTTTTTT. It is translated as CAWMTGTGDEKLFF.